One sample yielded the 10 T cell receptor beta chains listed below, sequenced in a study of Graves' ophthalmopathy and Graves' hyperthyroidism (dated by TCRdb to 2017 to 2018). This sample was sequenced with an Illumina HiSeq 2000. For repertoire sequencing, the TCR beta CDR3 regions were amplified from RNA transcripts. A first-round RT-PCR used HTBI primers with the Qiagen OneStep RT-PCR kit, followed by a second-round multiplex PCR, size selection and purification. TCRdb reanalyzed the raw reads on its own, using fastp at Q25 for trimming and MiXCR for clone calling, and kept in-frame beta chains. Each entry merges the rows of one CDR3 protein and shows their most common DNA and genes. The sample records about 700,000 distinct CDR3 sequences, about 38% of which are singletons. Of the sample, roughly 3.5% falls within the top ten clones. The sequenced sample consisted of peripheral blood. These receptors all stem from an adult man with Graves' ophthalmopathy.

With regard to this clonotype: A read error may be the cause here, since a much bigger clone is one base away. The CDR3 protein is CASSLGNRADSNQPQHF. The CDR3 bases are TGTGCCAGCAGTTTGGGAAACAGGGCGGACAGCAATCAGCCCCAGCATTTT. The chain recombines TRBV10-3 with TRBJ1-5; perhaps TRBD1 as D (6 bases). The CDR3 is 17 amino acids. Looked up from germline, CDR1 is ENHRY and CDR2 is SYGVKD.

The J gene is TRBJ2-7, the V gene TRBV25-1; 9 positions agree with TRBD1. The trim removed 5 bases at V and 3 bases at J, leaving 5 bases unmatched. The V gene's germline CDR1 is MGHDK and CDR2 SYGVNS. CDR3 length equals 14 residues. CDR3 sequence reads: CASSYRGLGYEQYF. The CDR3 nucleotides read TGTGCCAGCAGTTACAGGGGGCTGGGCTACGAGCAGTACTTC.

V is TRBV7-9 and J is TRBJ1-4; a weak D match, TRBD1 (5 bases). The V end was cut by 5 bases, the J end by 3 bases, with 13 bases between. Per the germline V gene, CDR1 is SEHNR and CDR2 is FQNEAQ (reference sequence). This CDR3 has 15 amino acids. CDR3 sequence reads: CASSPGRGPNEKLFF. The DNA of the CDR3 is TGTGCCAGCAGCCCCGGTCGGGGCCCTAATGAAAAACTGTTTTTT.

This chain joins TRBV10-3 and TRBJ1-1, with a weak D call TRBD1 (5 bases). Trimming took off 6 bases at V and 1 base at J, with 15 bases between the two ends. From germline, CDR1 is ENHRY and CDR2 SYGVKD. The CDR3 is made up of 15 amino acids. The CDR3 is CAIRLPTEPNTEAFF. The CDR3 DNA is TGTGCCATCAGACTACCGACAGAGCCGAACACTGAAGCTTTCTTT.

The J gene is TRBJ1-6, the V gene TRBV7-8; 9 bases are shared with TRBD1. Losses at the gene ends were 5 bases for V and 5 bases for J; bases not matched to a gene: 7. Per the germline V gene, CDR1 is SGHVS and CDR2 is FQNEAQ. This CDR3 spans 16 amino acids. The CDR3 reads CASSPGTGRDNSPLHF. The CDR3 DNA sequence: TGTGCCAGCAGCCCCGGGACAGGGAGGGATAATTCACCCCTCCACTTT.

This clonotype was counted only a few times. The V and J genes are TRBV2 and TRBJ1-1, with D possibly TRBD1 on 5 matching bases. Germline assignment: CDR1 SNHLY and CDR2 FYNNEI. This CDR3 region has 16 residues. The V and J ends lost 6 bases and 4 bases respectively, with 21 bases between them. CDR3 sequence (DNA): TGTGCCAGCAGCTTGGAGGGCACGGGGCCCGGCACTGAAGCTTTCTTT. This translates into CASSLEGTGPGTEAFF.

This clonotype came up many times. The V call is TRBV15, the J call TRBJ2-2; 10 nucleotides align to TRBD2. CDR3 length: 19 amino acids. The trim removed 5 bases at V and 3 bases at J, leaving 15 bases unmatched. Germline CDR1 and CDR2: LNHNV and YYDKDF (reference sequence). The CDR3 DNA sequence: TGTGCCACCAGCGCGGCGGGACTAGCGTCAGAGAGTGACACCGGGGAGCTGTTTTTT. Encoded protein: CATSAAGLASESDTGELFF.

The chain joins TRBV10-3 to TRBJ1-4, with a possible D match to TRBD1 (5 bases). Germline-derived CDR1 and CDR2 are ENHRY and SYGVKD. The CDR3 runs to 14 residues. Trimming pared 4 bases from V and 8 bases from J, leaving 14 bases between. In nucleotides, the CDR3 is TGTGCCATCAGTGCCCGGGACCTCATGGAAAAACTGTTTTTT. It is translated as CAISARDLMEKLFF.

This clonotype was recorded at least ten times. The chain is built from TRBV4-2 and TRBJ2-5, with 10 bases identical to TRBD1. This CDR3 contains 17 residues. J gave up 4 bases and V 4 bases, and 12 bases lay outside the gene matches. Germline V gene data show CDR1 as LGHNA and CDR2 as YNFKEQ. The CDR3 region is CASSPTSHRDRGETQYF. The CDR3 DNA follows: TGTGCCAGCAGCCCGACATCTCACCGGGACAGGGGAGAGACCCAGTACTTC.

To note about this clonotype: Being one base from a much bigger clone, this may be a read error. Given the absence of the conserved phenylalanine or tryptophan at the CDR3 end, a read error is likely. The chain is built from TRBV2 and TRBJ1-1; D may be TRBD1 (6 bases). CDR1 is SNHLY and CDR2 is FYNNEI in the germline V gene. This CDR3 has 11 amino acids. V gave up 6 bases and J gave up 11 bases, with 13 bases separating them. The CDR3: CASRQTGGAFL. As DNA, the CDR3 is TGTGCCAGCAGACAGACAGGTGGGGCTTTCCTT.